This record concerns one T cell receptor beta chain sequence. This clonotype was detected only a few times. No cognate antigen has been identified for it. The sample holds no much larger clone one base away, and base qualities are not on file. The data originate from a study of human T cells and chemical hapten exposure listed by TCRdb under 2021. As for the study more broadly: Libraries were pooled for sequencing, and per-sample TCR yields varied mainly because of small differences in library volumes within the pool. This study followed changes in the peripheral blood TCR repertoire in vivo during primary and secondary sensitization of alopecia patients to the hapten diphenylcyclopropenone (DPC). General findings and caveats noted by the study authors: Repeated subsampling changed both the strength of the expansion versus patch-test correlation and the threshold at which that correlation became significant. The number of TCRs above 1 in 1000 frequency did not change with DPC sensitization; there was no evidence of global repertoire structure alterations.

Library preparation attached unique molecular identifiers to individual cDNA molecules for quantitative, reproducible TCR counting. Each blood RNA sample was used to sequence both TCR alpha and TCR beta chains. Regarding the original processing steps: The median number of TCRs per sample was 95,638, ranging from 23,224 to 690,600. The Decombinator software suite was used to annotate the V, J and CDR3 of the TCR reads. To make PS versus PT1 abundance plots, every sample was subsampled to the same number of TCRs (28,000). Expanded TCRs were defined as absent before sensitization and observed at least eight times at the 2-week time point. TCRdb reran the public reads through fastp at Q25 and MiXCR, keeping productive beta chains. Under each unique CDR3 protein, matching rows form one entry showing the most common genes and DNA. V and J calls and clone size were set by TCRdb, not the authors. Here the sample has more than 100,000 distinct CDR3 sequences; less than 10% occur a single time. Of the sample, 1.2% to 1.5% falls within the top ten clones.

V sheds 6 bases and J sheds 8 bases, leaving 22 bases between their ends. CDR1 and CDR2 (MNHEY, SVGEGT) derive from the germline V gene. The CDR3 sequence holds 15 residues, the cysteine and phenylalanine included. Left in the record is the CDR3 DNA by itself, 45 bases read in frame from the first base. Total RNA was extracted from unfractionated whole blood collected in Tempus Blood RNA tubes. Five healthy volunteers served as TCR sequencing controls and were bled at day 0, 2 weeks and 6 weeks. This receptor was identified in a human donor in good health. Some clones in this sample may be carry-over from other donors' samples. Donor details come from another sample of the same person, matched by shared clones. The sequencing sample was made of whole blood. The V gene is TRBV6-2 or TRBV6-3 and the J gene is TRBJ1-1; TRBD1 could be the D gene, as 6 bases match. The CDR3 in this case is CASRYGRLDSPEAFF. The sequenced DNA is TGTGCCAGCAGATATGGACGATTGGACAGTCCCGAAGCTTTCTTT.